Below are 12 T cell receptor beta chains sequenced from a single sample in a study of cytomegalovirus exposure and HLA in healthy donors. The study ran its PCR with 60 Vbeta and 13 Jbeta primers. Here immunoSEQ multiplex PCR was the method, and the copy in TCRdb shows in-frame clones only, minus some. The table has 100,000 to 150,000 clones, about 11% seen once. The specimen was PBMCs. Receptor source: a woman aged 18-35 years in good health and CMV-seropositive.

A few counts support this clone. Other DNA sequences in the sample encode the same CDR3. The V and J genes are TRBV30 and TRBJ2-7, with no clear D. CDR1 and CDR2 (germline): GTSNPN, SVGIG (reference sequence). There are 12 residues in the CDR3. V lost 0 bases and J 2 bases, leaving 5 bases between the germline ends. CDR3 DNA sequence: TGTGCCTGGAGTGTTCTTGCCTACGAGCAGTACTTC. Its protein product is CAWSVLAYEQYF.

This clone was counted between two and nine times. The chain joins TRBV7-3 to TRBJ2-5; D uncertain. The CDR3 covers 13 residues. Germline V gene lookup returns CDR1 SGHTA and CDR2 FQGTGA. Trimming removed 6 bases from V and 2 bases from J, with 10 bases in between. The CDR3 DNA is TGTGCCAGCAGTCTCACTGTACAAGAGACCCAGTACTTC. Translated, it gives CASSLTVQETQYF.

The chain has TRBV6-1 and TRBJ1-5, with a weak D call TRBD1 (5 bases). V lost 8 bases to trimming and J lost 6 bases, with 14 bases between them. The germline V gene has CDR1 MNHNS and CDR2 SASEGT. The CDR3 extends over 13 amino acids. The CDR3 spells CASGGQGGQPQHF. The CDR3 DNA is TGTGCCAGCGGAGGGCAGGGAGGTCAGCCCCAGCATTTT.

A few counts support this clone. The J gene is TRBJ1-1, the V gene TRBV6-1, with TRBD1 as a possible D gene (6 bases). The V gene lost 5 bases and the J gene lost 2 bases, with 15 bases spanning the gap. The CDR3 extends over 15 amino acids. The germline gives CDR1 MNHNS, CDR2 SASEGT. The CDR3 loop is CASSIQGRVNTEAFF. In nucleotides, the CDR3 is TGTGCCAGCAGTATCCAGGGGCGGGTTAACACTGAAGCTTTCTTT.

This clone was counted between two and nine times. The chain links TRBV6-1 to TRBJ2-7, with D uncertain. This CDR3 contains 12 residues. The V end lost 7 bases, the J end lost 3 bases, and 10 bases lay between the germline ends. Germline CDR1 and CDR2: MNHNS and SASEGT. CDR3 coding DNA: TGTGCCAGCAAGATCGGTTACTACGAGCAGTACTTC. This translates into CASKIGYYEQYF.

V and J are TRBV7-9 and TRBJ1-2; tentatively, D is TRBD1 (5 bases). Germline values: CDR1 SEHNR, CDR2 FQNEAQ (reference sequence). The CDR3 has 15 residues. Trimming took off 4 bases at V and 5 bases at J, with 17 bases between the two ends. The CDR3 DNA sequence: TGTGCCAGCAGCTACTCACCCGGGGGGGGTTATGGCTACACCTTC. This codes for CASSYSPGGGYGYTF.

The rearrangement uses TRBV19 and TRBJ1-1, with D perhaps TRBD1 (5 bases). CDR1 LNHDA and CDR2 SQIVND come from the germline V gene (reference sequence). This CDR3 contains 18 residues. V gave up 5 bases and J gave up 3 bases, with 25 bases separating them. CDR3 nucleotides: TGTGCCAGTAGTCCGCTCCCCGGGACGGGGAGGGGACACACTGAAGCTTTCTTT. Protein sequence: CASSPLPGTGRGHTEAFF.

This clone has a handful of counts. The chain carries TRBV6-1 and TRBJ2-7; 10 bases match TRBD1. From germline, CDR1 is MNHNS and CDR2 SASEGT. CDR3 length equals 13 residues. Germline trimming cut 4 bases from V and 6 bases from J; bases unmatched to any gene: 3. The CDR3: CASSGQGAREQYF. CDR3 nucleotide sequence: TGTGCCAGCAGTGGACAGGGGGCTCGCGAGCAGTACTTC.

V and J are TRBV27 and TRBJ1-1; a weak D match, TRBD1 (6 bases). Per germline, CDR1 MNHEY and CDR2 SMNVEV (reference sequence). The V and J ends lost 5 bases and 3 bases respectively, with 10 bases between them. The CDR3 is 13 residues long. CDR3 DNA sequence: TGTGCCAGCAGTACGCCAGGGGACACTGAAGCTTTCTTT. It translates to CASSTPGDTEAFF.

The rearrangement joins TRBV2 to TRBJ1-4; no reliable D call. The germline CDR1 and CDR2 sequences are SNHLY and FYNNEI. With 6 bases removed from V and 6 bases from J, the gap between germline ends came to 8 bases. The CDR3 extends over 12 amino acids. CDR3 loop: CASRREDEKLFF. The CDR3 DNA reads as TGTGCCAGCAGGCGTGAGGATGAAAAACTGTTTTTT.

Of note for this clone: The sample carries other DNA sequences with the same CDR3. This sequence joins TRBV7-9 and TRBJ2-3; D is perhaps TRBD2 (6 bases). The CDR3 is 15 residues long. With 0 bases removed from V and 3 bases from J, the gap between germline ends came to 10 bases. From germline, CDR1 is SEHNR and CDR2 FQNEAQ (reference sequence). The CDR3 is CASSLAAGTTDTQYF. The CDR3 nucleotides read TGTGCCAGCAGCTTAGCAGCGGGCACTACAGATACGCAGTATTTT.

V gene TRBV6-1 combines with J gene TRBJ1-1; D is possibly TRBD1 (6 bases). Germline assignment: CDR1 MNHNS and CDR2 SASEGT. V was trimmed by 5 bases and J by 0 bases, leaving 10 bases between them. The CDR3 loop spans 14 amino acids. The CDR3 DNA is TGTGCCAGCAGTCAGGGGTTTTTGAACACTGAAGCTTTCTTT. This encodes CASSQGFLNTEAFF.